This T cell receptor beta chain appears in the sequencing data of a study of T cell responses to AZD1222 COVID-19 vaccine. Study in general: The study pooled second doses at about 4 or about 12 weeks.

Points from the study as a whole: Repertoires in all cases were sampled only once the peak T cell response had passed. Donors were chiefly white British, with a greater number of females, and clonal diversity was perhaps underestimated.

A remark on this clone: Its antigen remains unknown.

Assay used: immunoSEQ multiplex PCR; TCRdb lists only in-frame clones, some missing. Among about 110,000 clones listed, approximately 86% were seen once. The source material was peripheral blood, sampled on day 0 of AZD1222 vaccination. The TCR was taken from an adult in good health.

The CDR3 spells CAISGLAGHTGTDTQYF. In DNA form, the CDR3 reads TGTGCCATCAGTGGACTAGCGGGACATACTGGCACAGATACGCAGTATTTT. The rearrangement uses TRBV10-3 and TRBJ2-3; 11 bases align to TRBD2. V lost 4 bases and J lost 1; bases outside the gene matches: 7. The V gene's germline CDR1 is ENHRY and CDR2 SYGVKD. The CDR3 totals 17 residues.